Listed here are 19 T cell receptor beta chains from one sample, sequenced in a study of OX40 agonist ivuxolimab in advanced cancers. Here immunoSEQ multiplex PCR was the method, and the copy in TCRdb shows in-frame clones only, minus some. Found here are 40,000 to 50,000 clones, approximately 86% of them singletons; the top ten hold about 12%. This sample comprised CD4+ or CD8+ T cells sorted from blood, obtained in a trial of the OX40 agonist ivuxolimab. Every receptor here comes from an adult with an advanced solid tumor such as melanoma, head and neck, liver or kidney cancer.

This chain uses TRBV29-1 with TRBJ1-2; no reliable D call. The CDR3 contains 15 residues. Trimming took off 0 bases at V and 4 bases at J, with 15 bases between the two ends. CDR1 and CDR2 from the germline V gene are SQVTM and ANQGSEA. The CDR3 DNA reads TGCAGCGTTGAAGACTTTAGCGGAGTTTTCTATGGCTACACCTTC. Encoded protein: CSVEDFSGVFYGYTF.

The CDR3 DNA is TGCGCCAGCAGCCAGGGGACAGGGGTTACAGATACGCAGTATTTT. Encoded protein: CASSQGTGVTDTQYF. The chain employs TRBV4-3 and TRBJ2-3; 10 bases fit TRBD1. Trimming cost V 3 bases and J 3 bases; bases outside gene matches: 3. The CDR3 is made up of 15 amino acids. CDR1 LGHNA and CDR2 YSLEER come from the germline V gene.

The chain carries TRBV10-3 and TRBJ2-5; TRBD1 might be the D (5 bases). In germline, CDR1 is ENHRY, CDR2 SYGVKD. Trimming stripped 4 bases from V and 4 bases from J, with 19 bases between. The CDR3 is made up of 16 amino acids. The CDR3 nucleotides read TGTGCCATCAGTGCCCACTTTCAGGGTATATCAGAGACCCAGTACTTC. Translated: CAISAHFQGISETQYF.

V usage is TRBV16 and J usage is TRBJ2-3, with a tentative D call TRBD1 (6 bases). The CDR3 is made up of 16 amino acids. Germline-derived CDR1 and CDR2 are KGHSY and FQNENV. The germline V and J ends were trimmed by 4 bases and 4 bases, with 18 bases remaining between them. The CDR3 nucleotides are TGTGCCAGCAGCCCCGTACCGGGACAATTCTCAGATACGCAGTATTTT. Its protein product is CASSPVPGQFSDTQYF.

The gene calls are TRBV9 and TRBJ2-3; 8 nucleotides line up with TRBD1. The CDR3 length is 16 residues. Germline V CDR1 and CDR2: SGDLS, YYNGEE. V gave up 3 bases and J gave up 1 base; unmatched junction bases: 7. The CDR3 coding sequence is TGTGCCAGCAGCGAGGCAGGGGGCGTCGGCACAGATACGCAGTATTTT. This translates into CASSEAGGVGTDTQYF.

The rearrangement joins TRBV15 to TRBJ2-7, with D tentatively TRBD2 (5 bases). CDR1 and CDR2 (germline): LNHNV, YYDKDF (reference sequence). Trimming took off 7 bases at V and 6 bases at J, with 13 bases between the two ends. This CDR3 has 12 amino acids. CDR3 sequence (DNA): TGTGCCACCACTACCCCTCGGGGCGAGCAGTACTTC. It encodes CATTTPRGEQYF.

The V call is TRBV16, the J call TRBJ2-7; 7 bases agree with TRBD1. CDR1 and CDR2 (germline): KGHSY, FQNENV. This CDR3 has 14 amino acids. The V gene end was trimmed by 4 bases and the J gene end by 0 bases; junction bases not matched to a gene: 3. CDR3 in amino acids: CASSPQGFSYEQYF. The CDR3 coding sequence is TGTGCCAGCAGCCCACAGGGGTTCTCCTACGAGCAGTACTTC.

The V gene is TRBV23-1, the J gene TRBJ2-5, with 11 bases that match TRBD1. Being an ORF, TRBV23-1 has a function that is uncertain. J lost 1 base, V lost 7 bases, and 5 bases had no gene match. The CDR3 runs to 15 residues. The CDR3 sequence: CASTSGTGGQETQYF. The CDR3 DNA is TGCGCCAGCACCTCTGGGACAGGGGGCCAAGAGACCCAGTACTTC.

The chain combines TRBV5-5 with TRBJ2-3; perhaps D is TRBD1 or TRBD2 (5 bases each). V dropped 2 bases and J dropped 2 bases, with 18 bases sitting between them. The CDR3 consists of 17 residues. Germline loops: CDR1 SGHKS, CDR2 YYEKEE (reference sequence). CDR3 amino acids: CASSFSRRLGDTDTQYF. As DNA, the CDR3 is TGTGCCAGCAGCTTTTCCCGGCGACTGGGGGACACAGATACGCAGTATTTT.

This rearrangement joins TRBV29-1 to TRBJ2-7, with unresolved D. The CDR3 contains 14 residues. Germline V gene data show CDR1 as SQVTM and CDR2 as ANQGSEA. The germline V and J ends were trimmed by 5 bases and 2 bases, with 16 bases remaining between them. Here the CDR3 DNA reads TGCAGCGTTCTCGGTGCGTCTGGAGCCTACGAGCAGTACTTC. Amino acid sequence: CSVLGASGAYEQYF.

Only one count was recorded for this clone. V and J are TRBV27 and TRBJ2-1, with 13 bases fitting TRBD2. Germline CDR1 and CDR2: MNHEY and SMNVEV (reference sequence). This CDR3 is built from 15 residues. Germline trimming cut 5 bases from V and 6 bases from J; bases unmatched to any gene: 4. CDR3 residues: CASSLGLAGINEQFF. The DNA of the CDR3 is TGTGCCAGCAGTCTGGGACTAGCGGGGATCAATGAGCAGTTCTTC.

The chain uses TRBV6-5 and TRBJ2-3; 7 bases are a match to TRBD2. Germline CDR1 is MNHEY and CDR2 is SVGAGI. This CDR3 comprises 15 residues. V was clipped by 3 bases and J by 3 bases; unmatched bases: 6. The CDR3 protein is CASSYVGGRTDTQYF. DNA of the CDR3: TGTGCCAGCAGTTATGTTGGCGGGAGAACAGATACGCAGTATTTT.

This chain connects TRBV5-1 to TRBJ2-7; TRBD2 might be the D (7 bases). Germline CDR1 is SGHRS and CDR2 is YFSETQ. V shed 0 bases and J shed 6 bases, with 10 bases lying between them. The CDR3 totals 13 residues. In DNA form, the CDR3 reads TGCGCCAGCAGCTTGGAGGGGGGGCTCGAGCAGTACTTC. Amino acids: CASSLEGGLEQYF.

The gene calls are TRBV5-1 and TRBJ2-3, with D unresolved. Trimming left V 0 bases short and J 2 bases short, with 10 bases between. The CDR3 runs 15 residues. Germline V gene lookup returns CDR1 SGHRS and CDR2 YFSETQ. The CDR3 region is CASSLVSSFTDTQYF. DNA of the CDR3: TGCGCCAGCAGCTTGGTATCCAGTTTCACAGATACGCAGTATTTT.

The rearrangement links TRBV9 to TRBJ2-7; tentatively, D is TRBD2 (5 bases). This CDR3 region has 13 residues. Looked up from germline, CDR1 is SGDLS and CDR2 is YYNGEE. Trimming took off 3 bases at V and 3 bases at J, with 10 bases between the two ends. The CDR3 is CASSAGGIYEQYF. The CDR3 nucleotides are TGTGCCAGCAGCGCCGGAGGTATCTACGAGCAGTACTTC.

The chain uses TRBV11-3 and TRBJ2-3; tentative D call: TRBD2 (6 bases). Germline V lookup: CDR1 SGHNT, CDR2 YENEEA. V was pared by 1 base and J by 1 base, with 9 bases between. This CDR3 has 15 amino acids. The CDR3 loop reads CASSLVGRGTDTQYF. The CDR3 coding sequence is TGTGCCAGCAGCTTAGTCGGGAGAGGCACAGATACGCAGTATTTT.

A remark on this clone: The junction and the germline gene differ at one end; a read error may be behind it. The chain employs TRBV5-4 and TRBJ2-7; the D call may be TRBD1 or TRBD2 (6 bases each). This CDR3 region has 15 residues. CDR1 and CDR2 from the germline V gene are SGHNT and YYREEE (reference sequence). Here the CDR3 DNA reads TGCGCCAGCAGCCAAGGCTTAGGCGGAGGGGGCGAGCAGTACTTC. Amino acids: CASSQGLGGGGEQYF.

Here the CDR3 DNA reads TGCAGTGCTGACAGGTACAATGAGCAGTTCTTC. It yields the protein CSADRYNEQFF. V is TRBV20-1 and J is TRBJ2-1; D is perhaps TRBD1 (6 bases). Germline V gene data show CDR1 as DFQATT and CDR2 as SNEGSKA (reference sequence). V was cut by 5 bases and J by 4 bases, with 6 bases left in between. This CDR3 has 11 amino acids.

This chain joins TRBV10-3 and TRBJ2-7, with 7 bases aligning to TRBD1. CDR1 is ENHRY, CDR2 SYGVKD, per germline. The CDR3 totals 15 residues. V was pared by 6 bases and J by 3 bases, with 11 bases of the junction left unmatched. CDR3 bases: TGTGCCATCAGACAAGGGACAGAAAAAAACTACGAGCAGTACTTC. Translation gives CAIRQGTEKNYEQYF.